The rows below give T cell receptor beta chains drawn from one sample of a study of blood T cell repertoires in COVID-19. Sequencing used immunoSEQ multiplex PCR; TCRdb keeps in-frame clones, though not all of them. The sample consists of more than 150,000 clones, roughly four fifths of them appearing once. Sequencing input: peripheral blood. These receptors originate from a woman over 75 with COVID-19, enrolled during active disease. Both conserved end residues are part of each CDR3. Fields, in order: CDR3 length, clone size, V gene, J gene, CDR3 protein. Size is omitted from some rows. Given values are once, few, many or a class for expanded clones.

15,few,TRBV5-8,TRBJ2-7,CASSPTGVESYEQYF
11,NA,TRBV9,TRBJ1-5,CASSGIQGLHF
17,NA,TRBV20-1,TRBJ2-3,CSASTSGEDLSTDTQYF
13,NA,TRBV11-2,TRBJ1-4,CASSLGGGEKLFF
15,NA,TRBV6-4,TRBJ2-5,CASSEGTQGLETQYF
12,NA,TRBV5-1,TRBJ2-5,CASSLGAETQYF
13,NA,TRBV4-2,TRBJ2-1,CASSLHSSNEQFF
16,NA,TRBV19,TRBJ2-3,CASSEAVPASTDTQYF
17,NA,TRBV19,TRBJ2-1,CASSIHRLGVGGNEQFF
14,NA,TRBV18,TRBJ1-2,CASSPPPGGPGYTF
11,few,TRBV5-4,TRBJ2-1,CASTLAGPMLF
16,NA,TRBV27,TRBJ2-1,CASSKKPRTGDNEQFF
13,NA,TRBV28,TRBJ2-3,CASSFRRTDTQYF
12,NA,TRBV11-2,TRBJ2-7,CASRQGASEQYF
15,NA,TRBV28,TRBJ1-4,CASSHRQGAGEKLFF
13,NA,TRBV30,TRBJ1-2,CAWGDFLRYGYTF
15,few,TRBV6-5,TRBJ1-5,CASGRGGGGNQPQHF
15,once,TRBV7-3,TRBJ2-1,CASSLAGGTYNEQFF
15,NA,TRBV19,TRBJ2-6,CASRTGTSGANVLTF
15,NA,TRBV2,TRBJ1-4,CASSVSRTGVEKLFF
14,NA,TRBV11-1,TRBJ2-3,CASSFWGGAVPQYF
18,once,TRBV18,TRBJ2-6,CASSPGGTGDPGANVLTF
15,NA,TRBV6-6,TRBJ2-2,CASSRTGLNTGELFF
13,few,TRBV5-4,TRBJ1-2,CASSDKGLYGYTF
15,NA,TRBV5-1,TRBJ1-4,CASSLGQGLNEKLFF
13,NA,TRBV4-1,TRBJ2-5,CASSRGPQETQYF
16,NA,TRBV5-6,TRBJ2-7,CASSLIPLAEGGEQYF
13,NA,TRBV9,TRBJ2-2,CASSATGAGELFF
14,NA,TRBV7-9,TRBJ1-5,CASSIGGAAQPQHF
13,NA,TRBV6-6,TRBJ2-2,CASLSGRTGELFF
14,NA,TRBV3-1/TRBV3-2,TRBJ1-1,CASSQGWRGTEAFF
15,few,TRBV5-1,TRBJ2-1,CASSYLAGGYNEQFF
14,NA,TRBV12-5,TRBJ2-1,CASGLGTNYNEQFF
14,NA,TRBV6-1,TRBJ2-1,CASSETGTYNEQFF
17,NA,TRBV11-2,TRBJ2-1,CASSEGTSGRAGDEQFF
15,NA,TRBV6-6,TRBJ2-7,CASSPLEGGIGEQYF